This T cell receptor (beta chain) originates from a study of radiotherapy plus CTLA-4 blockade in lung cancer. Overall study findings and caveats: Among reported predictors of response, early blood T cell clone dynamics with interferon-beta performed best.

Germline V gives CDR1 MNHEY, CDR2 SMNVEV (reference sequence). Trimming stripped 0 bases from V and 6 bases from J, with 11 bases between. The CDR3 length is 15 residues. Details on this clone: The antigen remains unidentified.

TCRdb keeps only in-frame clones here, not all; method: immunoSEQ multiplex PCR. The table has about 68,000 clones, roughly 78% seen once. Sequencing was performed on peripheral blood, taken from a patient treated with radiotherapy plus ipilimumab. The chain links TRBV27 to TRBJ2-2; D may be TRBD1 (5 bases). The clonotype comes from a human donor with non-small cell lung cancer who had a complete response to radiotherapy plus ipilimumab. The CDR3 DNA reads TGTGCCAGCAGTTTATCGACCGGACACGCCGGGGAGCTGTTTTTT. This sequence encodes CASSLSTGHAGELFF.